This paragraph covers one T cell receptor (beta chain) sequence. The antigen is not known. V was cut by 3 bases and J by 0 bases, with 8 bases left in between. This CDR3 has 13 residues. Germline values: CDR1 GTSNPN, CDR2 SVGIG (reference sequence). The data were obtained in a study of cytomegalovirus exposure and HLA in healthy donors. Study-wide context: From donors who were HLA-typed, an early data release held 65 million to 85 million unique TCRs. Study findings and constraints: Cytomegalovirus-associated status was assigned to roughly 160 TCR beta chains. Sequencing likely generated an artifact that appeared as a cluster of highly shared sequence variants. Apart from CMV serostatus, no immune exposure information was available.

PCR used 60 Vbeta primers and 13 Jbeta primers. Generated by immunoSEQ multiplex PCR, the TCRdb table keeps only in-frame clones and is missing some. The repertoire holds roughly 150,000 clones, with roughly four fifths as singletons. The sequencing sample was made of PBMCs. V is TRBV30 and J is TRBJ1-1; D might be TRBD1 (6 bases). The clonotype comes from a man in his fifties in good health and CMV-seropositive. The CDR3 here is CAWSWGLNTEAFF. CDR3 bases: TGTGCCTGGAGCTGGGGGCTGAACACTGAAGCTTTCTTT. Based on the CDR3 plus reference TRBV30 and TRBJ1-1, the full variable domain is SQTIHQWPATLVQPVGSPLSLECTVEGTSNPNLYWYRQAAGRGLQLLFYSVGIGQISSEVPQNLSASRPQDRQFILSSKKLLLSDSGFYLCAWSWGLNTEAFFGQGTRLTVV.